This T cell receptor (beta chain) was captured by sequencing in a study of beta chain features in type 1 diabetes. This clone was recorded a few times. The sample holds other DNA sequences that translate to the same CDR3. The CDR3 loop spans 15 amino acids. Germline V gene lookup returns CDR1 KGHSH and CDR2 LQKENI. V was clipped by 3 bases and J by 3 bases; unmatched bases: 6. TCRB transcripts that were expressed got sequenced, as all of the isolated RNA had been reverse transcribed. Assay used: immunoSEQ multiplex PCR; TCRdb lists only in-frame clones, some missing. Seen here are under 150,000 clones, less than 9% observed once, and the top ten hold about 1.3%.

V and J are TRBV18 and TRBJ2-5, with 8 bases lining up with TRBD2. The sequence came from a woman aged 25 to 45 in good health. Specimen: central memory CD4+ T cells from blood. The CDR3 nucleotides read TGTGCCAGCTCACCGGGCACGGGAGGGGAAGAGACCCAGTACTTC. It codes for CASSPGTGGEETQYF.